Sequencing of this TCR beta chain was carried out in a study of cytomegalovirus exposure and HLA in healthy donors. At the level of the study: A prior analysis found about 120 million unique TCR beta sequences from 150 million to 200 million T cells. Inside one of the first data releases sat 80 million to 95 million unique TCRs taken from HLA-typed donors.

A multiplex PCR was run with 60 Vbeta primers and 13 Jbeta primers. The repertoire was sequenced with immunoSEQ multiplex PCR; TCRdb's copy has only in-frame clones and lacks some. The data hold more than 95,000 clones, with roughly 74% observed a single time. Broader study findings: TCR beta sequences numbering more than 15,000 were associated with HLA alleles at 0.05 false discovery rate in a later analysis. The majority of TCR sequences were rare, yet some public TCRs appeared in many donors.

The CDR3 contains 15 residues. Per germline, CDR1 LNHDA and CDR2 SQIVND (reference sequence). J lost 8 bases, V lost 7 bases, and 11 bases had no gene match. As for this clone: Its antigen is still unknown.

The chain recombines TRBV19 with TRBJ1-2; 12 bases match TRBD1. The source material was PBMCs. The sequence was collected from a woman in her forties or fifties in good health and CMV-seropositive. The chain's CDR3 is CASNVPGQGAFGYTF. The CDR3 coding sequence is TGTGCCAGTAACGTACCGGGACAGGGGGCGTTCGGCTACACCTTC.